This T cell receptor beta chain was retrieved from a study of blood T cells in healthy people across ages. As regards this clonotype: The antigen remains undetermined.

Study-level results: Unsorted PBMC input precluded a conclusive naive versus antigen-experienced comparison. TCR beta diversity tracked closely with naive T cell percentage. In older individuals, TCR beta diversity per million T cells was lower, falling roughly linearly with age. Long-lived donors carried more naive CD4+ cells and greater diversity than aged donors.

Primed by a sample-barcoded 5' primer and a J-beta primer mix, a second PCR proceeded for roughly 7 to 11 cycles. TCRdb processed the 5' RACE reads anew with MiXCR; each CDR3 protein has one entry. In the table there are roughly 800,000 distinct CDR3 sequences, nearly 60% of which are singletons. CDR3 size: 16 residues. The V gene lost 2 bases and the J gene lost 3 bases, with 16 bases spanning the gap. Germline V lookup: CDR1 LGHDT, CDR2 YNNKEL (reference sequence). This clonotype originated in a man under 40 in good health. The genes are TRBV3-1 and TRBJ1-2; D is possibly TRBD1 (6 bases). Source material: blood. CDR3 region: CASSQSGTPTDYGYTF. CDR3 nucleotides: TGTGCCAGCAGCCAATCCGGGACACCTACTGACTATGGCTACACCTTC. Combining the CDR3 with reference TRBV3-1 and TRBJ1-2 gives the whole variable domain DTAVSQTPKYLVTQMGNDKSIKCEQNLGHDTMYWYKQDSKKFLKIMFSYNNKELIINETVPNRFSPKSPDKAHLNLHINSLELGDSAVYFCASSQSGTPTDYGYTFGSGTRLTVV.